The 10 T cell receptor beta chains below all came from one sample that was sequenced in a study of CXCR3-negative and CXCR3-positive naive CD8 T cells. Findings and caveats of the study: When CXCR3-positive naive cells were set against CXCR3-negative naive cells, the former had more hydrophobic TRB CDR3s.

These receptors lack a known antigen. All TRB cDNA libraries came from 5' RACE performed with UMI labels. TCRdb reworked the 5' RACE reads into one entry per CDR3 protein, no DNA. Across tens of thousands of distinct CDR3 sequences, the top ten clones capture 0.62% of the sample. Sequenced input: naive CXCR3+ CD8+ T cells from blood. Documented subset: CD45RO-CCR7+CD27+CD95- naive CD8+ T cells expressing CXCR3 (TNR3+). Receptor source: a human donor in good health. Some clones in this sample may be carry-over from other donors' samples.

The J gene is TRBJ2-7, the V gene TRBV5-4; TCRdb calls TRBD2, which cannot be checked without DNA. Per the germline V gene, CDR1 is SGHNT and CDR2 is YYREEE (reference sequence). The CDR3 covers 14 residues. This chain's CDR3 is CATAEPSGSSEQYF. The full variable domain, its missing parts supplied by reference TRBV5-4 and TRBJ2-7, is ETGVTQSPTHLIKTRGQQVTLRCSSQSGHNTVSWYQQALGQGPQFIFQYYREEENGRGNFPPRFSGLQFPNYSSELNVNALELDDSALYLCATAEPSGSSEQYFGPGTRLTVT.

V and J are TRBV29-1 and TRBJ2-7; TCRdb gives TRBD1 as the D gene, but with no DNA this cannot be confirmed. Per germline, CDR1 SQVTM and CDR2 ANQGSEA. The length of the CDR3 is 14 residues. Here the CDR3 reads CSVDVGQSSYEQYF.

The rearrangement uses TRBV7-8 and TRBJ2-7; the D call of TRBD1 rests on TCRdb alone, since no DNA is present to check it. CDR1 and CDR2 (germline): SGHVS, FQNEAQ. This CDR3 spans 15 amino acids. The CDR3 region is CASSLGASGQEEQYF.

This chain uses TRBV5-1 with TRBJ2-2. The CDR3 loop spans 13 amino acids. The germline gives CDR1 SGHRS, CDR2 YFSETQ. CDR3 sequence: CASSLAGTGELFF.

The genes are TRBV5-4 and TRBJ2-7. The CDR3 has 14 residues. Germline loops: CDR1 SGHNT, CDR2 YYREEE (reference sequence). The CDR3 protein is CASSLVETNYEQYF.

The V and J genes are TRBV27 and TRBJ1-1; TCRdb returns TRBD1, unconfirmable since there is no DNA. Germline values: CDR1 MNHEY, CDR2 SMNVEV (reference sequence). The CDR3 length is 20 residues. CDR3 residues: CASSLLRDVFPGARDTEAFF.

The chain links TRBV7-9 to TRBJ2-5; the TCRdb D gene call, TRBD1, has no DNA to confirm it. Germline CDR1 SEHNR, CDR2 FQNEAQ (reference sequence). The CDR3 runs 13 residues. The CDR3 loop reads CASRPGREETQYF.

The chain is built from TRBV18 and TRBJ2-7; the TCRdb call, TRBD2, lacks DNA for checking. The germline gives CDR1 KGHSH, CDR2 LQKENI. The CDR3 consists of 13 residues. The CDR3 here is CASSPLAGGEQYF. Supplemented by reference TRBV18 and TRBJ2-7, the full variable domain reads NAGVMQNPRHLVRRRGQEARLRCSPMKGHSHVYWYRQLPEEGLKFMVYLQKENIIDESGMPKERFSAEFPKEGPSILRIQQVVRGDSAAYFCASSPLAGGEQYFGPGTRLTVT.

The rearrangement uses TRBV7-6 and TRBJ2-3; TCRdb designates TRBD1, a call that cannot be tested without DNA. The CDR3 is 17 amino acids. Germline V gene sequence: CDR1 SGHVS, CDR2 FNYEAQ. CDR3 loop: CASSLAFEGTGVDTQYF.

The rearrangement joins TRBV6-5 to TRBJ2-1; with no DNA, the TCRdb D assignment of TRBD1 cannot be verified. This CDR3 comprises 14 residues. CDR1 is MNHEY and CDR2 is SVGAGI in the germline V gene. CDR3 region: CASSYSPGYNEQFF.